The rows below give T cell receptor beta chains drawn from one sample of a study of blood T cell repertoires in COVID-19. Sequencing was performed with immunoSEQ multiplex PCR; in TCRdb, only in-frame clones are kept and a portion is missing. The sample includes about 300,000 clones, roughly 85% seen only once; the top ten take 1.5% to 2%. The sample comprised PBMCs or T cells enriched from blood (not recorded which). Source of these receptors: a woman aged 25 to 39 who had been exposed to COVID-19. CDR3s include the opening cysteine and the closing phenylalanine or tryptophan. The order of the fields is V gene, J gene, D gene, CDR3 length, clone size, CDR3 DNA, CDR3 protein. D genes are given only for firm matches. Clone size is stated in some rows and not others, as once, few, many or a class when expanded.

TRBV29-1,TRBJ1-2,.,14,once,TGCAGCGTTTCCCAGGGTAGGGCCTACTATGGCTACACCTTC,CSVSQGRAYYGYTF
TRBV18,TRBJ1-2,TRBD1,15,.,TGTGCCAGCTCCCTAAGGGACAGGGCCGACTATGGCTACACCTTC,CASSLRDRADYGYTF
TRBV15,TRBJ2-7,TRBD1,13,.,TGTGCCACCAGCTTAACAGGGGGCTACGAGCAGTACTTC,CATSLTGGYEQYF
TRBV4-3,TRBJ1-5,.,14,.,TGCGCCAGCAGCGAGGGATATAGCAATCAGCCCCAGCATTTT,CASSEGYSNQPQHF
TRBV5-1,TRBJ1-1,.,13,.,TGCGCCAGCAGCAAAGAGGGTTGGACTGAAGCTTTCTTT,CASSKEGWTEAFF
TRBV7-9,TRBJ1-1,TRBD1,19,.,TGTGCCAGCAGCTTAATCGGCATTGGAGGGACAGGGGGCAACACTGAAGCTTTCTTT,CASSLIGIGGTGGNTEAFF
TRBV28,TRBJ1-1,.,15,.,TGTGCCAGCAAACCTTACAGGGATTCGAACACTGAAGCTTTCTTT,CASKPYRDSNTEAFF
TRBV28,TRBJ1-2,TRBD1,14,many,TGTGCCAGCAGGATACAGGGGGCTACTCGTGGCTACACCTTC,CASRIQGATRGYTF
TRBV29-1,TRBJ1-1,TRBD1,15,.,TGCAGCGTGCTAATTGGACAGGGTTTGAACACTGAAGCTTTCTTT,CSVLIGQGLNTEAFF
TRBV5-6,TRBJ1-1,.,14,.,TGTGCCAGCAGCCTAATAACCGACGGGGGTGAAGCTTTCTTT,CASSLITDGGEAFF
TRBV27,TRBJ1-6,.,13,.,TGTGCCAGCAGTTTAGGAGGGAATTCACCCCTCCACTTT,CASSLGGNSPLHF
TRBV7-9,TRBJ2-1,TRBD2,15,few,TGTGCCAGCAGCTTAGCAAGCGGGGGGGCAAATGAGCAGTTCTTC,CASSLASGGANEQFF
TRBV19,TRBJ2-5,TRBD1,12,.,TGTGCCACCCAGGACAGGGCGGAGACCCAGTACTTC,CATQDRAETQYF
TRBV6-5,TRBJ1-2,.,14,.,TGTGCCAGCAGTTACTCGCGGGGGATGGGGGGCTACACCTTC,CASSYSRGMGGYTF
TRBV5-1,TRBJ2-5,.,12,.,TGCGCCAGCAGCGCGAGACAAGAGACCCAGTACTTC,CASSARQETQYF
TRBV28,TRBJ2-5,.,14,.,TGTGCCAGCAGTCCGCCACAGGTACAAGAGACCCAGTACTTC,CASSPPQVQETQYF
TRBV29-1,TRBJ1-5,.,15,.,TGCAGCGTTGAGCCCACAGGGTTACCCAATCAGCCCCAGCATTTT,CSVEPTGLPNQPQHF
TRBV18,TRBJ2-7,TRBD1,15,.,TGTGCCAGCTCACCGGGACAGGGTTTTCGCAACGAGCAGTACTTC,CASSPGQGFRNEQYF
TRBV4-2,TRBJ1-6,TRBD1,14,.,TGTGCCAGCAGCCAGACAGGGGGCAGGTCACCCCTCCACTTT,CASSQTGGRSPLHF
TRBV4-1,TRBJ2-5,TRBD2,17,.,TGCGCCAGCAGCCAGGGGGCTAGCGGGGGGGCTCGAGAGACCCAGTACTTC,CASSQGASGGARETQYF
TRBV4-1,TRBJ2-7,.,17,.,TGCGCCAGCAGCCAGAGAACCGGGACTCGAATAACCTACGAGCAGTACTTC,CASSQRTGTRITYEQYF
TRBV3-1/TRBV3-2,TRBJ2-7,TRBD2,14,.,TGTGCCAGCAGCCCGGGGGGGGGAGAAAGGGAGCAGTACTTC,CASSPGGGEREQYF
TRBV28,TRBJ1-2,.,8,.,TGTGCCAGCGGGCCCTACACCTTC,CASGPYTF
TRBV4-3,TRBJ2-5,TRBD2,15,.,TGCGCCAGCAGTCTCGCCGGCCTAGCGGGGGAGACCCAGTACTTC,CASSLAGLAGETQYF
TRBV5-5,TRBJ2-3,TRBD1,12,many,TGTGCCAGCAGCTTTGGACAGGGAGGGCAGTATTTT,CASSFGQGGQYF
TRBV3-1/TRBV3-2,TRBJ1-1,TRBD1,16,.,TGTGCCAGCCCCCGGTCAGGGGGCTCGATGAACACTGAAGCTTTCTTT,CASPRSGGSMNTEAFF
TRBV7-3,TRBJ2-2,TRBD2,16,.,TGTGCCAGCAGTCAACCTCCGGGACTAGCGTCCGGGGAGCTGTTTTTT,CASSQPPGLASGELFF
TRBV9,TRBJ2-2,TRBD2,17,.,TGTGCCAGCAGTCTTCTGCGGAGCGGGGGTCCTCCGGGGGAGCTGTTTTTT,CASSLLRSGGPPGELFF
TRBV28,TRBJ2-7,TRBD1,14,.,TGTGCCAGCACGGCTGGACAGGGAAGCGGCGAGCAGTACTTC,CASTAGQGSGEQYF
TRBV18,TRBJ1-2,TRBD1,11,.,TGTGCGATGGGACAGGGAAATGGCTACACCTTC,CAMGQGNGYTF
TRBV4-3,TRBJ2-5,.,15,.,TGCGCCAGCAGCCAAGGGCTAGACGGTCAAGAGACCCAGTACTTC,CASSQGLDGQETQYF
TRBV12-3/TRBV12-4,TRBJ2-7,.,12,.,TGTGCCAGCAGTTTCGGTCCCGGCGAGCAGTACTTC,CASSFGPGEQYF
TRBV7-3,TRBJ2-1,TRBD1,14,.,TGTGCCAGCAGCTCAACCGACAGGGGCGGTGAGCAGTTCTTC,CASSSTDRGGEQFF
TRBV5-5,TRBJ2-7,.,13,.,TGTGCCAGCAGCCAAGGGGAACGACCCGAGCAGTACTTC,CASSQGERPEQYF
TRBV4-1,TRBJ2-1,TRBD2,17,.,TGCGCCAGCAGCCAACGCTCTAGCGGGAGGGGGTACAATGAGCAGTTCTTC,CASSQRSSGRGYNEQFF
TRBV7-2,TRBJ2-3,.,17,.,TGTGCCAGCAGCTTATATTCCGTCCGGGGGACGTCAGATACGCAGTATTTT,CASSLYSVRGTSDTQYF
TRBV2,TRBJ1-1,.,13,.,TGTGCCAGCAGTAAAAATAAGGGGAGGGACGCTTTCTTT,CASSKNKGRDAFF
TRBV4-1,TRBJ2-7,.,15,.,TGCGCCAGCAGCCAAGATACAGGCGTTATGAACGAGCAGTACTTC,CASSQDTGVMNEQYF
TRBV28,TRBJ2-5,.,14,.,TGTGCCAGCAGTTTAAGGGGGTCGGACGAGACCCAGTACTTC,CASSLRGSDETQYF
TRBV10-3,TRBJ2-5,.,13,.,TGTGCCATCAATAATCGGGACCAAGAGACCCAGTACTTC,CAINNRDQETQYF
TRBV28,TRBJ2-7,TRBD1,15,.,TGTGCCAGCAGTTTTTCCGGGACAGGGGGCTACGAGCAGTACTTC,CASSFSGTGGYEQYF
TRBV5-1,TRBJ2-1,TRBD2,16,.,TGCGCCAGCAGCCCGAGGACTAGCAATAAATACAATGAGCAGTTCTTC,CASSPRTSNKYNEQFF
TRBV5-6,TRBJ2-7,TRBD1,15,once,TGTGCCAGCAGCTCGATTTCACAGGGGGCGGTTGAGCAGTACTTC,CASSSISQGAVEQYF